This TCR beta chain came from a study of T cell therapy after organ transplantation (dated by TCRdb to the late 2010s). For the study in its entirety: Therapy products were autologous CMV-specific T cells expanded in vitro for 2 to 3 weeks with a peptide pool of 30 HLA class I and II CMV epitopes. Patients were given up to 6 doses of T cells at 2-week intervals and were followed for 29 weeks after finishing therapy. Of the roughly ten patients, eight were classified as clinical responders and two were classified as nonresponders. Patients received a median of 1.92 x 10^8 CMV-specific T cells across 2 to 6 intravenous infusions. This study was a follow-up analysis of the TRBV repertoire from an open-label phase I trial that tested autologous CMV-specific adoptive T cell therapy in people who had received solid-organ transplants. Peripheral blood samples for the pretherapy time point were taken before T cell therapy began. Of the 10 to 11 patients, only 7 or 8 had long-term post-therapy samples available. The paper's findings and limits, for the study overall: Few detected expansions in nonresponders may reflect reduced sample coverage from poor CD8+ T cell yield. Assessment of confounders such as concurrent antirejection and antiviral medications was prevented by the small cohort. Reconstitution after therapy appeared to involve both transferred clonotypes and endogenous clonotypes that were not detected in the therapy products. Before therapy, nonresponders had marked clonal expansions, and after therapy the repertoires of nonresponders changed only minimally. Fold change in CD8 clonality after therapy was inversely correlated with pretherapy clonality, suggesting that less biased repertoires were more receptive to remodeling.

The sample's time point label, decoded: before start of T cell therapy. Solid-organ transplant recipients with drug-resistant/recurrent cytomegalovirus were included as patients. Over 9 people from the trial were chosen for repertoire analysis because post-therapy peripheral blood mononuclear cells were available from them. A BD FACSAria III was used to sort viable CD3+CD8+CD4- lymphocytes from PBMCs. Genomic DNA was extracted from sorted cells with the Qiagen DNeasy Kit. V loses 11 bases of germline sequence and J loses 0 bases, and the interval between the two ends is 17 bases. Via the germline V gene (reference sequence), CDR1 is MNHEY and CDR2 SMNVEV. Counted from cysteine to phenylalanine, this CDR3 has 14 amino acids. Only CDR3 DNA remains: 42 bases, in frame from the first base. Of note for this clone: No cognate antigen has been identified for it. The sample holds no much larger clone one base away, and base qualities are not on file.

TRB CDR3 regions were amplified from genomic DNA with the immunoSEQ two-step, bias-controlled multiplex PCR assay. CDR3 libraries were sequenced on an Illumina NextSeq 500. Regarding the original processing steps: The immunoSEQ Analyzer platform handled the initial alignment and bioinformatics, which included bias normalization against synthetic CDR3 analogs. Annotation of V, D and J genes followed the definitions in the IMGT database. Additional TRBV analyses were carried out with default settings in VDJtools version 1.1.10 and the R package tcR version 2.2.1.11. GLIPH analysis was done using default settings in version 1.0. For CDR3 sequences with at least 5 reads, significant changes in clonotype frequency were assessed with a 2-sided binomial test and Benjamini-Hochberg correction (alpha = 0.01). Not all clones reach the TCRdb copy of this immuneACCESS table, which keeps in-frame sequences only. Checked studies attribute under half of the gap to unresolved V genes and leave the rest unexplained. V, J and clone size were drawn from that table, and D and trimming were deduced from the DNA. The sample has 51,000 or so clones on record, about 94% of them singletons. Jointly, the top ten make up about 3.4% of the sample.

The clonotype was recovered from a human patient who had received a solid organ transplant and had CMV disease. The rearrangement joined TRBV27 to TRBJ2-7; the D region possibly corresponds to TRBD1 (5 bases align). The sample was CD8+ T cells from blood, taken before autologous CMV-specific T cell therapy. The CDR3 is CAAWGRSYSYEQYF. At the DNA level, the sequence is TGTGCCGCCTGGGGCCGCTCCTACTCCTACGAGCAGTACTTC.